This T cell receptor (beta chain) was sequenced in a study of control samples from healthy donors and cancer patients. Using immunoSEQ multiplex PCR, the repertoire was profiled, and TCRdb retains in-frame clones only, with some absent. The sample yields around 19,000 clones, around 80% seen once. V gave up 3 bases and J gave up 3 bases, with 12 bases separating them. The CDR3 runs to 14 residues. Germline V gives CDR1 SGHDT, CDR2 YYEEEE. This chain joins TRBV5-6 and TRBJ2-5, with D possibly TRBD2 on 6 matching bases. The sequenced sample was PBMCs. The TCR comes from a woman aged 70 to 79 with lung cancer. Written as DNA, the CDR3 is TGTGCCAGCAGCTCGGGACTGGGGGAAGAGACCCAGTACTTC. It specifies CASSSGLGEETQYF.